This T cell receptor beta chain was documented in a study of T cells in Graves' hyperthyroidism and ophthalmopathy. In the study overall: Peripheral blood samples were taken at initial diagnosis, prior to any treatment.

TCR beta CDR3 region amplification was performed from RNA transcripts. When the TCR CDR3 underwent first-round RT-PCR, the HTBI primer set was used. TCRdb processed the multiplex PCR reads anew with MiXCR; each CDR3 protein has one entry. The table lists 140,000 or so distinct CDR3 sequences, roughly a fifth of them singletons. Findings of the study overall: Blood samples included most of the expanded thyroid clonotypes exceeding 0.001.

Per the germline V gene, CDR1 is SGHVS and CDR2 is FNYEAQ. The CDR3 runs to 13 residues. This clonotype turned up a few times. The antigen remains unidentified. This sequence may be a read error, since a much larger clone differs from it by one base. A patient was excluded if there was uncontrolled infection, other autoimmune disease, pregnancy or lactation. This receptor was taken from a woman aged 45 to 65 with Graves' hyperthyroidism that later progressed to Graves' ophthalmopathy. The chain is built from TRBV7-6 and TRBJ2-5; maybe TRBD1 (6 bases). Sequenced: blood. The CDR3, as DNA: TGTGCCGGCAGCTCCACAGGGATGGGGACCCAGTACTTC. Translation: CAGSSTGMGTQYF.